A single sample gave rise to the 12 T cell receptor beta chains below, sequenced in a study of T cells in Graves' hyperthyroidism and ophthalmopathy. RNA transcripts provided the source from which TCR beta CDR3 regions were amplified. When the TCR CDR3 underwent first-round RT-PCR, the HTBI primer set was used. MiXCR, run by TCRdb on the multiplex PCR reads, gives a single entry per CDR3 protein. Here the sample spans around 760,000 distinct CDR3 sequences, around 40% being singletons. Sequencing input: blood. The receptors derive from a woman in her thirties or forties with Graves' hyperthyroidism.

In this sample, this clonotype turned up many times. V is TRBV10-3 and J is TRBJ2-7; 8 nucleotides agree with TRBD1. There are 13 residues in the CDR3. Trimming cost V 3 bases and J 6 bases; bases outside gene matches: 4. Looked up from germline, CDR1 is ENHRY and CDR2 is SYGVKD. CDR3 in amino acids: CAISEDRGVEQYF. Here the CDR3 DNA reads TGTGCCATCAGTGAAGACAGGGGTGTCGAGCAGTACTTC.

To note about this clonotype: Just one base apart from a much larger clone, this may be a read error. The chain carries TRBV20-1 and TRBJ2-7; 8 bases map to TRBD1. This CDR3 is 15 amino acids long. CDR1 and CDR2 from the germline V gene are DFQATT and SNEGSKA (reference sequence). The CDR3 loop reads CSASDRQGADYGQYF. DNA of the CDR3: TGCAGTGCTAGCGATAGGCAGGGGGCGGACTACGGGCAGTACTTC.

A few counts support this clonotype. The CDR3 nucleotides read TGTGCCAGCAGCCCTCGACAGGGACAGCAGTACTTC. As protein: CASSPRQGQQYF. The V and J genes are TRBV6-6 and TRBJ2-7; 7 positions agree with TRBD1. Germline V gene data show CDR1 as MNHNY and CDR2 as SVGAGI (reference sequence). The CDR3 contains 12 residues. The ends lost 6 bases at V and 8 bases at J; junction bases unmatched: 7.

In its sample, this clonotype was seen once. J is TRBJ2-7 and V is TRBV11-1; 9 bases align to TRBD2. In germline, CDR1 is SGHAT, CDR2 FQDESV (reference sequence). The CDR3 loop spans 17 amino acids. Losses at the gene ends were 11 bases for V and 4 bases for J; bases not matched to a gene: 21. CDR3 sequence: CAWGTSSSPGQNYEQYF. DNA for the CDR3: TGTGCCTGGGGGACTAGCAGCTCGCCGGGACAGAATTACGAGCAGTACTTC.

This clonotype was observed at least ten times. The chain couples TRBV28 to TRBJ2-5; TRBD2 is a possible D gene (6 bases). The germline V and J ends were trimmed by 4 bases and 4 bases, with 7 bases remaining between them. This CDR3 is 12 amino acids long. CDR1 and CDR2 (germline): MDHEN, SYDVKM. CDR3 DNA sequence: TGTGCCAGCAGTTCGCGGGGAGAGACCCAGTACTTC. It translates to CASSSRGETQYF.

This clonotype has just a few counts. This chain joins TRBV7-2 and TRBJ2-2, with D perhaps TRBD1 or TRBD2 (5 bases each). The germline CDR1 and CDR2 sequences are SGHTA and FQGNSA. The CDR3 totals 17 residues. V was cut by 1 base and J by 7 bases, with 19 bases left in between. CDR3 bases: TGTGCCAGCAGCTTAGAGGTCGGGACGGCCCCAAACGGGGAGCTGTTTTTT. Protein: CASSLEVGTAPNGELFF.

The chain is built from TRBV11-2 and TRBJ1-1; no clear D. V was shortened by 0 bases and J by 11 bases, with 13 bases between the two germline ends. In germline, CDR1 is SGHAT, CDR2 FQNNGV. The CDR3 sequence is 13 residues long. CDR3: CASSLDGSLEAFF. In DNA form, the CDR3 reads TGTGCCAGCAGCTTAGACGGCAGCCTTGAGGCTTTCTTT.

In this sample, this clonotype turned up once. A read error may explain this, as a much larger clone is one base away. CDR3 in amino acids: CATQREASSNQPQHF. The CDR3 coding sequence is TGTGCCACCCAAAGGGAGGCTTCGAGCAATCAGCCCCAGCATTTT. V and J are TRBV19 and TRBJ1-5; D not certain. This CDR3 comprises 15 residues. Trimming cost V 10 bases and J 1 base, with 17 bases left between them. CDR1 and CDR2 (germline): LNHDA, SQIVND (reference sequence).

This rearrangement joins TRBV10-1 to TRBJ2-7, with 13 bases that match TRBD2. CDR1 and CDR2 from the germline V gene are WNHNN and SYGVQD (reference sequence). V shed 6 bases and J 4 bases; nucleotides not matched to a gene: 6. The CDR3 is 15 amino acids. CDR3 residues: CASSHGLAGVYEQYF. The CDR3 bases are TGCGCCAGCAGCCACGGACTAGCGGGAGTTTACGAGCAGTACTTC.

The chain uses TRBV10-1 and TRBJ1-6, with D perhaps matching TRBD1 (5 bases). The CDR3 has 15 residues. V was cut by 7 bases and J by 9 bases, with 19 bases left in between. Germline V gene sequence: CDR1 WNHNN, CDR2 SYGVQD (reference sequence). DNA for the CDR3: TGCGCCAGCACGTTTGGGACGGGCCCAGGTTCACCCCTCCACTTT. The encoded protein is CASTFGTGPGSPLHF.

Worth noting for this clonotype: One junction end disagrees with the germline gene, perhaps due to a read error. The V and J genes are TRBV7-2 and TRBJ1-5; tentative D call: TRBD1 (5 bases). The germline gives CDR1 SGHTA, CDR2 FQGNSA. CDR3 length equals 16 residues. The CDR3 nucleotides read TGCGCCAGCAGCCGCTCCCCGGGGGGTGAGGGTCAGCCCCAGCATTTT. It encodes CASSRSPGGEGQPQHF.

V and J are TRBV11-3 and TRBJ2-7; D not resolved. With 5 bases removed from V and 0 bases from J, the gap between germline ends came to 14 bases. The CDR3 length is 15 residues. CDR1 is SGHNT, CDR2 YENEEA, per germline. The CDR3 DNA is TGTGCCAGCAGCCCCTCCCGGACCGGCTCCTACGAGCAGTACTTC. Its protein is CASSPSRTGSYEQYF.